Described below is a single T cell receptor beta chain sequence and its context. The antigen remains undetermined. This CDR3 is 19 amino acids long. Unmatched junction bases numbered 17, after V lost 0 bases and J lost 4 bases. Germline CDR1 and CDR2: MGHRA and YSYEKL. This entry is derived from a study of T-cell reconstitution after alpha-beta-depleted transplantation in children. Overall study findings and caveats: From surviving recipient T cells and thymic progenitors came the high day-60 TCRbeta diversity observed in some patients.

Library preparation (for TCRbeta) was performed with unique molecular identifiers. Using its own MiXCR run on the PCR reads, TCRdb lists one record per CDR3 protein. The sample carries approximately 430,000 distinct CDR3 sequences, around 16% recorded once. V and J are TRBV4-1 and TRBJ2-5; 7 positions match TRBD2. The source of this sequence is a boy younger than two who had a stem cell transplant for Wiskott-Aldrich syndrome, so the T cells may come from the graft donor. The material was PBMCs, mostly from graft donor cells, obtained 360 days after TCRalphabeta/CD19-depleted stem cell transplant. CDR3 nucleotides: TGCGCCAGCAGCCAAGAAGTAGGCCGCTCCGGGACTAACAGAGAGACCCAGTACTTC. Translation gives CASSQEVGRSGTNRETQYF.